Following are 20 T cell receptor beta chains from one sample sequenced in a study of sequential checkpoint blockade in melanoma. Treatment noted: randomized to nivolumab then ipilimumab (arm A) or the reverse (arm B). Some clones are missing from TCRdb's copy, which holds only in-frame ones; the method was immunoSEQ multiplex PCR. The data contain more than 1,500 clones, under 25% of them singletons. Specimen: tumor tissue (inferred from file names), collected from a patient given nivolumab and ipilimumab in sequence. The receptors come from a human donor with melanoma.

V and J are TRBV16 and TRBJ2-7; a possible D gene is TRBD1 (5 bases). Germline CDR1 reads KGHSY; CDR2 reads FQNENV. Between the trimmed V and J ends, which lost 2 bases and 2 bases, there was a span of 13 bases. The CDR3 extends over 15 amino acids. This CDR3 is CASSQRRQRPYEQYF. The CDR3 nucleotides are TGTGCCAGCAGCCAAAGGAGACAGAGACCCTACGAGCAGTACTTC.

The chain combines TRBV14 with TRBJ2-7; 8 positions match TRBD1. J lost 7 bases, V lost 3 bases, and 14 bases had no gene match. Germline V gene sequence: CDR1 SGHDN, CDR2 FVKESK. This CDR3 comprises 16 residues. CDR3 protein: CASSQGRQGSFGEQYF. The CDR3 bases are TGTGCCAGCAGCCAGGGTCGACAGGGGTCCTTTGGAGAGCAGTACTTC.

This clone is labeled as medium-sized (0.01 to 0.1%). This chain links TRBV11-3 with TRBJ2-1; 8 nucleotides line up with TRBD2. The CDR3 is 16 amino acids. V lost 5 bases and J lost 3; bases outside the gene matches: 9. Germline V lookup: CDR1 SGHNT, CDR2 YENEEA. CDR3 protein: CASSPAVSGDYNEQFF. The CDR3 DNA is TGTGCCAGCAGCCCGGCGGTTAGCGGGGACTACAATGAGCAGTTCTTC.

This clone is categorized as medium-sized. This sequence joins TRBV11-3 and TRBJ1-6; tentatively, D is TRBD1 (6 bases). Trimming cost V 7 bases and J 9 bases, with 19 bases left between them. Germline CDR1 is SGHNT and CDR2 is YENEEA. The CDR3 length is 15 residues. The CDR3: CASILSAQGGSPLHF. Here the CDR3 DNA reads TGTGCCAGCATCCTAAGCGCACAGGGTGGTTCACCCCTCCACTTT.

A few counts support this clone. V is TRBV6-8 and J is TRBJ1-5; D might be TRBD1 (5 bases). Trimming removed 2 bases from V and 3 bases from J, with 11 bases in between. The germline gives CDR1 MNHGY, CDR2 SAAAGT. The CDR3 is 15 amino acids. CDR3 residues: CASSYVGLHNQPQHF. The CDR3 DNA follows: TGTGCCAGCAGTTACGTGGGACTGCACAATCAGCCCCAGCATTTT.

V is TRBV5-1 and J is TRBJ1-5; no definite D call. Trimming stripped 0 bases from V and 0 bases from J, with 4 bases between. In germline, CDR1 is SGHRS, CDR2 YFSETQ. This CDR3 contains 14 residues. In nucleotides, the CDR3 is TGCGCCAGCAGCTTGGAACCTAGCAATCAGCCCCAGCATTTT. Protein product: CASSLEPSNQPQHF. Based on the CDR3 plus reference TRBV5-1 and TRBJ1-5, the full variable domain is KAGVTQTPRYLIKTRGQQVTLSCSPISGHRSVSWYQQTPGQGLQFLFEYFSETQRNKGNFPGRFSGRQFSNSRSEMNVSTLELGDSALYLCASSLEPSNQPQHFGDGTRLSIL.

This clone was seen ten or more times. This chain connects TRBV9 to TRBJ2-3; D may be TRBD1 (5 bases). Looked up from germline, CDR1 is SGDLS and CDR2 is YYNGEE. This CDR3 is built from 14 residues. V shed 6 bases and J shed 1 base, with 12 bases lying between them. CDR3 sequence (DNA): TGTGCCAGCACCCTTACCAGGGGCACAGATACGCAGTATTTT. Translated: CASTLTRGTDTQYF.

The CDR3 reads CASGLRTTAGELFF. The CDR3, as DNA: TGTGCTAGTGGTTTGAGGACCACGGCCGGGGAGCTGTTTTTT. This chain uses TRBV12-5 with TRBJ2-2, with D hard to call. With 2 bases removed from V and 6 bases from J, the gap between germline ends came to 10 bases. Germline CDR1 LGHNT, CDR2 FRNRAP. This CDR3 region has 14 residues.

Sample share makes this clone large. The chain recombines TRBV12-2 with TRBJ1-1; TRBD1, the D gene given by the table, was not confirmed from the DNA. TRBV12-2 corresponds to a pseudogene. This CDR3 has 14 amino acids. The CDR3 DNA reads as TGTGCCAGTGACATTGTGGGGGCGAACACTGAAGCTTTCTTT. It encodes CASDIVGANTEAFF.

By sample share, this clone is medium-sized (0.01 to 0.1%). The CDR3 sequence: CASSFSGGLNTEAFF. Written as DNA, the CDR3 is TGTGCCAGCAGCTTCAGTGGGGGCTTGAACACTGAAGCTTTCTTT. The V gene is TRBV11-3, the J gene TRBJ1-1, with a tentative D call TRBD1 (6 bases). CDR3 length: 15 amino acids. V was pared by 3 bases and J by 0 bases, with 11 bases between. Germline CDR1 reads SGHNT; CDR2 reads YENEEA.

The chain has TRBV11-3 and TRBJ2-2, with a possible D match to TRBD2 (5 bases). From germline, CDR1 is SGHNT and CDR2 YENEEA. The CDR3 has 14 residues. The V end was cut by 3 bases, the J end by 5 bases, with 10 bases between. CDR3 in amino acids: CASSFRDGTGELFF. CDR3 coding DNA: TGTGCCAGCAGCTTCCGGGATGGTACCGGGGAGCTGTTTTTT.

The V gene is TRBV23-1, the J gene TRBJ2-3; D not certain. TRBV23-1 is an ORF, and what it does is uncertain. The V gene lost 3 bases and the J gene lost 0 bases, with 10 bases spanning the gap. The CDR3 spans 15 residues. CDR3 coding DNA: TGCGCCAGCAGTCACGCCACAACTAGCACAGATACGCAGTATTTT. This sequence encodes CASSHATTSTDTQYF.

The chain combines TRBV19 with TRBJ1-6, with TRBD1 matching over 9 bases. Germline CDR1 LNHDA, CDR2 SQIVND (reference sequence). V shed 3 bases and J 7 bases; nucleotides not matched to a gene: 22. CDR3 length: 21 residues. The CDR3 DNA is TGTGCCAGTAGTATGCCATCGGCCGGGACAGGGAGAGGTTTGAGGAATTCACCCCTCCACTTT. Translated: CASSMPSAGTGRGLRNSPLHF.

The chain employs TRBV6-8 and TRBJ1-4; tentative D call: TRBD1 (5 bases). This CDR3 contains 14 residues. CDR1 and CDR2 (germline): MNHGY, SAAAGT. Trimming shortened V by 6 bases and J by 4 bases, and 12 bases separated the two germline ends. CDR3 in amino acids: CASSSTGINEKLFF. The CDR3, as DNA: TGTGCCAGCAGCAGTACAGGAATTAATGAAAAACTGTTTTTT.

This clone was picked up a small number of times. The rearrangement joins TRBV4-1 to TRBJ2-7; 9 bases align to TRBD2. V gave up 1 base and J gave up 3 bases; unmatched junction bases: 1. CDR1 and CDR2 from the germline V gene are MGHRA and YSYEKL. The CDR3 length is 14 residues. The CDR3, as DNA: TGCGCCAGCAGCCAAGTGCGGGGGGGCTACGAGCAGTACTTC. This sequence encodes CASSQVRGGYEQYF.

V gene TRBV11-3 combines with J gene TRBJ2-2; perhaps D is TRBD1 or TRBD2 (5 bases each). This CDR3 region has 16 residues. The V and J ends lost 1 base and 1 base respectively, with 10 bases between them. The germline gives CDR1 SGHNT, CDR2 YENEEA. The CDR3 is CASSLGQGVNTGELFF. Here the CDR3 DNA reads TGTGCCAGCAGCTTAGGGCAGGGAGTGAACACCGGGGAGCTGTTTTTT. Drawing the rest from reference TRBV11-3 and TRBJ2-2, the complete variable domain is EAGVVQSPRYKIIEKKQPVAFWCNPISGHNTLYWYLQNLGQGPELLIRYENEEAVDDSQLPKDRFSAERLKGVDSTLKIQPAELGDSAVYLCASSLGQGVNTGELFFGEGSRLTVL.

This clone qualifies as medium-sized (0.01 to 0.1%). The chain recombines TRBV11-3 with TRBJ2-7, with TRBD1 identical over 9 bases. The ends lost 4 bases at V and 7 bases at J; junction bases unmatched: 11. Germline CDR1 reads SGHNT; CDR2 reads YENEEA. The CDR3 covers 15 residues. The CDR3 DNA reads as TGTGCCAGCAGCTACGGGACAGGGAAATCGTGGGAGCAGTACTTC. Encoded protein: CASSYGTGKSWEQYF.

The rearrangement joins TRBV6-8 to TRBJ1-1; D may be TRBD1 (5 bases). There are 19 residues in the CDR3. Trimming left V 4 bases short and J 4 bases short, with 28 bases between. CDR1 and CDR2 from the germline V gene are MNHGY and SAAAGT. CDR3 amino acids: CASSSPTGPDRGVGTEAFF. CDR3 nucleotides: TGTGCCAGCAGTTCCCCCACGGGACCCGATCGAGGGGTGGGCACTGAAGCTTTCTTT.

Sample share makes this clone medium-sized. The chain uses TRBV11-3 and TRBJ1-4; the D gene is possibly TRBD1 (6 bases). CDR3 length: 15 residues. The germline V and J ends were trimmed by 5 bases and 1 base, with 11 bases remaining between them. Germline values: CDR1 SGHNT, CDR2 YENEEA. CDR3 sequence (DNA): TGTGCCAGCAGCATATCAGGGGTAACTAATGAAAAACTGTTTTTT. It encodes CASSISGVTNEKLFF.

The table lists this clone with a few counts. This chain links TRBV6-8 with TRBJ1-3; D not resolved. The germline V and J ends were trimmed by 5 bases and 0 bases, with 14 bases remaining between them. The CDR3 loop spans 16 amino acids. CDR1 and CDR2 from the germline V gene are MNHGY and SAAAGT. The CDR3 DNA sequence: TGTGCCAGCAGTCTCACAATACCGCGCTCTGGAAACACCATATATTTT. Amino acids: CASSLTIPRSGNTIYF.